The entry below describes one T cell receptor (beta chain). Germline V gives CDR1 LNHDA, CDR2 SQIVND (reference sequence). V was trimmed by 2 bases and J by 0 bases, leaving 11 bases between them. The CDR3 is made up of 17 amino acids. Produced via immunoSEQ multiplex PCR; TCRdb's table is partial and in-frame only. The sample includes under 70,000 clones, approximately 78% of them seen just once. These data are taken from a study of glioma-infiltrating T cells after dendritic cell vaccination. The chain is built from TRBV19 and TRBJ2-6; D not resolved. The sequences come from blood, collected before dendritic cell vaccination. The TCR sequence derives from a human donor with glioblastoma. The CDR3 region is CASSITRQSSGANVLTF. Here the CDR3 DNA reads TGTGCCAGTAGTATAACCAGACAAAGCTCTGGGGCCAACGTCCTGACTTTC.